What follows are 32 T cell receptor beta chains derived from one specimen sequenced in a study of shared clonotypes between healthy human individuals. Libraries were prepared by immunoSEQ multiplex PCR; TCRdb keeps only in-frame clonotypes and omits some of them. Seen here are around 2.5 million clones, more than 85% observed once, and the top ten hold around 0.4%. What was sequenced was naive CD4+ T cells from PBMCs. The subset was: CD45RA+ positively selected. The receptors stem from a man aged 18 to 29 in good health. Some clones in this sample may be carry-over from other donors' samples.

This sequence joins TRBV5-5 and TRBJ1-4; D remains unclear. Germline CDR1 and CDR2: SGHKS and YYEKEE (reference sequence). This CDR3 comprises 13 residues. V lost 1 base and J 8 bases, leaving 9 bases between the germline ends. The CDR3 sequence is CASSLPAGEKLFF. The CDR3 DNA reads as TGTGCCAGCAGCTTGCCCGCCGGGGAAAAACTGTTTTTT.

The CDR3 here is CASSVGAGTGNTIYF. In nucleotides, the CDR3 is TGTGCCAGCAGCGTCGGGGCGGGGACGGGAAACACCATATATTTT. The V call is TRBV9, the J call TRBJ1-3; D is perhaps TRBD1 (5 bases). Trimming cost V 2 bases and J 4 bases, with 13 bases left between them. Germline V gene data show CDR1 as SGDLS and CDR2 as YYNGEE. The CDR3 totals 15 residues.

The CDR3: CASSQGSQETQYF. The CDR3 region has the DNA TGTGCCAGCAGCCAGGGGTCCCAAGAGACCCAGTACTTC. The rearrangement uses TRBV2 and TRBJ2-5, with D maybe TRBD1 (6 bases). V was shortened by 6 bases and J by 1 base, with 9 bases between the two germline ends. This CDR3 is 13 amino acids long. Germline V gives CDR1 SNHLY, CDR2 FYNNEI.

This sequence joins TRBV28 and TRBJ1-1, with D hard to call. This CDR3 has 14 residues. CDR1 and CDR2 from the germline V gene are MDHEN and SYDVKM. Trimming shortened V by 2 bases and J by 2 bases, and 9 bases separated the two germline ends. CDR3 DNA sequence: TGTGCCAGCAGTTTAAGCACGGTTAACACTGAAGCTTTCTTT. Translating gives CASSLSTVNTEAFF.

This clone was found a few times. The chain combines TRBV7-2 with TRBJ2-2; D unresolved. Germline V gene lookup returns CDR1 SGHTA and CDR2 FQGNSA. This CDR3 is built from 14 residues. V was trimmed by 4 bases and J by 3 bases, leaving 9 bases between them. This CDR3 reads CASSSGVYTGELFF. The CDR3 bases are TGTGCCAGCAGCTCCGGTGTGTACACCGGGGAGCTGTTTTTT.

This chain uses TRBV28 with TRBJ2-6; a weak D match, TRBD1 (5 bases). Germline CDR1 reads MDHEN; CDR2 reads SYDVKM. This CDR3 contains 17 residues. The ends were cut back, 5 bases at V and 0 bases at J, with 14 bases in the middle. The CDR3 is CASSPTGHLSGANVLTF. In nucleotides, the CDR3 is TGTGCCAGCAGTCCCACAGGACACCTCTCTGGGGCCAACGTCCTGACTTTC.

As regards this clone: Other DNA sequences of this sample code for an identical CDR3. The chain combines TRBV9 with TRBJ1-5; TRBD1 agrees at 7 bases. V shed 4 bases, J shed 7 bases, and the junction held 8 bases outside the gene matches. The CDR3 is 14 residues long. Germline V lookup: CDR1 SGDLS, CDR2 YYNGEE. CDR3 in DNA: TGTGCCAGCAGCCCAAGACAGGGAGGACAGCCCCAGCATTTT. It yields the protein CASSPRQGGQPQHF.

The genes are TRBV2 and TRBJ2-7, with D possibly matching TRBD1 (6 bases). CDR1 and CDR2 from the germline V gene are SNHLY and FYNNEI. The CDR3 spans 14 residues. With 4 bases removed from V and 0 bases from J, the gap between germline ends came to 10 bases. The CDR3 loop is CASSVGQSSYEQYF. The CDR3 nucleotides are TGTGCCAGCAGTGTTGGACAGAGCTCCTACGAGCAGTACTTC.

This clone showed up just once. The rearrangement uses TRBV7-2 and TRBJ2-2; D unclear. Trimming pared 6 bases from V and 7 bases from J, leaving 9 bases between. This CDR3 has 12 residues. In germline, CDR1 is SGHTA, CDR2 FQGNSA. This CDR3 is CASRKMGGELFF. CDR3 bases: TGTGCCAGCAGGAAGATGGGCGGGGAGCTGTTTTTT.

V is TRBV5-1 and J is TRBJ1-1, with D uncertain. Trimming cost V 0 bases and J 2 bases, with 11 bases left between them. CDR3 length equals 15 residues. CDR1 is SGHRS and CDR2 is YFSETQ in the germline V gene. CDR3 residues: CASSLGNTINTEAFF. The CDR3 nucleotides are TGCGCCAGCAGCTTGGGTAATACGATCAACACTGAAGCTTTCTTT.

This chain links TRBV7-7 with TRBJ2-3, with D unresolved. V shed 3 bases and J shed 2 bases, with 9 bases lying between them. Germline V lookup: CDR1 SSHAT, CDR2 FNYEAQ (reference sequence). There are 14 residues in the CDR3. The CDR3 bases are TGTGCCAGCAGCTTCGACTTAAACACAGATACGCAGTATTTT. Translating gives CASSFDLNTDTQYF.

In this sample, this clone turned up a few times. The sample has other DNA sequences that encode this CDR3 too. The chain couples TRBV5-6 to TRBJ1-2; 7 bases agree with TRBD1. The CDR3 contains 13 residues. Per germline, CDR1 SGHDT and CDR2 YYEEEE. The V gene end was trimmed by 4 bases and the J gene end by 4 bases; junction bases not matched to a gene: 4. CDR3 sequence: CASSPGQTYGYTF. DNA for the CDR3: TGTGCCAGCAGCCCGGGACAGACCTATGGCTACACCTTC. Looking up the rest from reference TRBV5-6 and TRBJ1-2 gives the full variable domain: DAGVTQSPTHLIKTRGQQVTLRCSPKSGHDTVSWYQQALGQGPQFIFQYYEEEERQRGNFPDRFSGHQFPNYSSELNVNALLLGDSALYLCASSPGQTYGYTFGSGTRLTVV.

CDR3 DNA: TGCGCCAGCAGCGAACTAGCGGCGTCTTACAATGAGCAGTTCTTC. Translated: CASSELAASYNEQFF. The chain recombines TRBV5-1 with TRBJ2-1; 8 positions match TRBD2. This CDR3 spans 15 amino acids. The trim removed 4 bases at V and 4 bases at J, leaving 7 bases unmatched. Germline V lookup: CDR1 SGHRS, CDR2 YFSETQ.

V usage is TRBV5-8 and J usage is TRBJ2-7, with 10 bases aligning to TRBD2. The CDR3 length is 14 residues. CDR1 and CDR2 (germline): SGHTS, YDEGEE. With V trimmed by 2 bases and J by 6 bases, 5 bases remained unmatched. The CDR3 bases are TGTGCCAGCAGCTTACCGGGACTAGCGACCGAGCAGTACTTC. It encodes CASSLPGLATEQYF.

This clone showed up just once. This sequence joins TRBV19 and TRBJ2-3; 7 bases fit TRBD2. This CDR3 is 15 amino acids long. Looked up from germline, CDR1 is LNHDA and CDR2 is SQIVND (reference sequence). V shed 5 bases, J shed 0 bases, and the junction held 5 bases outside the gene matches. CDR3 in amino acids: CASSPGGGSTDTQYF. DNA of the CDR3: TGTGCCAGTAGTCCGGGGGGAGGGAGCACAGATACGCAGTATTTT.

V is TRBV28 and J is TRBJ2-1; D is ambiguous. This CDR3 is built from 16 residues. Deletions cut 4 bases from V and 4 bases from J, with 17 bases between. Looked up from germline, CDR1 is MDHEN and CDR2 is SYDVKM. The CDR3 sequence is CASSSPAAYKYNEQFF. The CDR3 DNA reads TGTGCCAGCAGTTCCCCCGCGGCTTATAAATACAATGAGCAGTTCTTC. Full variable domain (rest looked up from reference TRBV28 and TRBJ2-1): DVKVTQSSRYLVKRTGEKVFLECVQDMDHENMFWYRQDPGLGLRLIYFSYDVKMKEKGDIPEGYSVSREKKERFSLILESASTNQTSMYLCASSSPAAYKYNEQFFGPGTRLTVL.

The V gene is TRBV11-1, the J gene TRBJ2-1; 15 bases align to TRBD2. The CDR3 covers 15 residues. The germline CDR1 and CDR2 sequences are SGHAT and FQDESV (reference sequence). V lost 5 bases to trimming and J lost 10 bases; unmatched junction nucleotides: 6. CDR3 coding DNA: TGTGCCAGCAGCCTCCGGACTAGCGGGGGGGTGGAGCAGTTCTTC. Translated, it gives CASSLRTSGGVEQFF.

V and J are TRBV19 and TRBJ1-5; D remains unclear. The CDR3 has 14 residues. The germline CDR1 and CDR2 sequences are LNHDA and SQIVND (reference sequence). V was pared by 5 bases and J by 1 base, with 9 bases between. This chain's CDR3 is CASSSHASNQPQHF. For the CDR3, the DNA is TGTGCCAGTAGTTCCCATGCCAGCAATCAGCCCCAGCATTTT.

V gene TRBV11-3 combines with J gene TRBJ2-5; 8 nucleotides line up with TRBD2. Losses at the gene ends were 1 base for V and 1 base for J; bases not matched to a gene: 2. The CDR3 consists of 15 residues. Germline V gives CDR1 SGHNT, CDR2 YENEEA. Written as DNA, the CDR3 is TGTGCCAGCAGCTTAGCCGGGACTAGCCAAGAGACCCAGTACTTC. This codes for CASSLAGTSQETQYF.

The rearrangement uses TRBV27 and TRBJ2-2; no firm D call. Germline-derived CDR1 and CDR2 are MNHEY and SMNVEV (reference sequence). The V end lost 0 bases, the J end lost 5 bases, and 7 bases lay between the germline ends. The CDR3 sequence is 14 residues long. Here the CDR3 reads CASSLSVPTGELFF. The CDR3 nucleotides are TGTGCCAGCAGTTTATCGGTCCCGACCGGGGAGCTGTTTTTT.

The genes are TRBV28 and TRBJ2-1, with D perhaps matching TRBD1 or TRBD2 (7 bases each). CDR3 length: 16 amino acids. The germline V gene encodes CDR1 MDHEN and CDR2 SYDVKM. Deletions cut 8 bases from V and 4 bases from J, with 21 bases between. As DNA, the CDR3 is TGTGCCAGCTCAGGGAGGGGGCGGACGCGATACAATGAGCAGTTCTTC. Its translation: CASSGRGRTRYNEQFF.

The gene calls are TRBV27 and TRBJ2-1; a weak D match, TRBD1 (6 bases). The V and J ends lost 5 bases and 0 bases respectively, with 11 bases between them. CDR3 length: 15 residues. Germline V CDR1 and CDR2: MNHEY, SMNVEV (reference sequence). In DNA, the CDR3 is TGTGCCAGCAGTCGGACAGTCCTCTCCTACAATGAGCAGTTCTTC. Encoded protein: CASSRTVLSYNEQFF.

This chain uses TRBV7-9 with TRBJ1-2; a weak D match, TRBD1 (6 bases). V was clipped by 5 bases and J by 4 bases, with 17 bases between them. The germline gives CDR1 SEHNR, CDR2 FQNEAQ (reference sequence). This CDR3 has 15 amino acids. CDR3 coding DNA: TGTGCCAGCAGCCCACAGAGCCTAGGGGGCTATGGCTACACCTTC. Translation: CASSPQSLGGYGYTF.

The CDR3 reads CASSFVYANTGELFF. The CDR3 DNA is TGTGCCAGCAGTTTCGTGTACGCGAACACCGGGGAGCTGTTTTTT. This sequence joins TRBV28 and TRBJ2-2; D not resolved. Per germline, CDR1 MDHEN and CDR2 SYDVKM. The CDR3 has 15 amino acids. V dropped 3 bases and J dropped 0 bases, with 8 bases sitting between them.

V gene TRBV5-1 combines with J gene TRBJ2-7; D gene unclear. The ends were cut back, 3 bases at V and 7 bases at J, with 14 bases in the middle. Germline-derived CDR1 and CDR2 are SGHRS and YFSETQ. CDR3 length equals 13 residues. CDR3 bases: TGCGCCAGCAGCTCCGACGCCCTACGGGAGCAGTACTTC. This gives the protein CASSSDALREQYF.

This clone has a single count. This chain joins TRBV27 and TRBJ1-6; possibly TRBD1 for D (6 bases). There are 14 residues in the CDR3. Germline CDR1 and CDR2: MNHEY and SMNVEV (reference sequence). Trimming pared 8 bases from V and 4 bases from J, leaving 12 bases between. The CDR3 protein is CASHPDSYNSPLHF. CDR3 sequence (DNA): TGTGCCAGCCACCCGGACAGTTATAATTCACCCCTCCACTTT.

V gene TRBV28 combines with J gene TRBJ2-7; 9 bases map to TRBD2. V was clipped by 6 bases and J by 2 bases; unmatched bases: 8. This CDR3 spans 15 amino acids. Germline V gene lookup returns CDR1 MDHEN and CDR2 SYDVKM. CDR3 loop: CASSRPGLAPYEQYF. CDR3 DNA: TGTGCCAGCAGCAGACCGGGACTAGCCCCCTACGAGCAGTACTTC.

The rearrangement uses TRBV2 and TRBJ2-1, with 7 bases fitting TRBD1. The V gene end was trimmed by 7 bases and the J gene end by 4 bases; junction bases not matched to a gene: 7. Germline V gene lookup returns CDR1 SNHLY and CDR2 FYNNEI. This CDR3 spans 14 amino acids. The CDR3 nucleotides are TGTGCCAGCACTGGGGACAGCAGTTACAATGAGCAGTTCTTC. Translated: CASTGDSSYNEQFF. The variable domain in full, with the rest retrieved from reference TRBV2 and TRBJ2-1, is EPEVTQTPSHQVTQMGQEVILRCVPISNHLYFYWYRQILGQKVEFLVSFYNNEISEKSEIFDDQFSVERPDGSNFTLKIRSTKLEDSAMYFCASTGDSSYNEQFFGPGTRLTVL.

The V gene is TRBV11-2, the J gene TRBJ2-1, with D uncertain. Germline lookup yields CDR1 SGHAT and CDR2 FQNNGV. The CDR3 loop spans 12 amino acids. The V and J ends lost 1 base and 5 bases respectively, with 3 bases between them. The CDR3 reads CASSLGDNEQFF. The CDR3 DNA reads as TGTGCCAGCAGCTTAGGAGACAATGAGCAGTTCTTC.

The V call is TRBV7-8, the J call TRBJ1-2; D ambiguous. V dropped 3 bases and J dropped 0 bases, with 11 bases sitting between them. Germline lookup yields CDR1 SGHVS and CDR2 FQNEAQ. The CDR3 runs to 15 residues. CDR3 loop: CASSLRREANYGYTF. The CDR3 region has the DNA TGTGCCAGCAGCTTGAGACGGGAAGCTAACTATGGCTACACCTTC.

The CDR3 here is CASSLGGTLTNEKLFF. The CDR3, as DNA: TGTGCCAGCAGCTTAGGGGGAACACTAACGAATGAAAAACTGTTTTTT. The chain carries TRBV7-2 and TRBJ1-4; no clear D gene. The CDR3 is made up of 16 amino acids. Germline lookup yields CDR1 SGHTA and CDR2 FQGNSA. Trimming removed 1 base at V and 5 bases at J, with 14 bases between. The whole variable domain, remainder taken from reference TRBV7-2 and TRBJ1-4, is GAGVSQSPSNKVTEKGKDVELRCDPISGHTALYWYRQSLGQGLEFLIYFQGNSAPDKSGLPSDRFSAERTGGSVSTLTIQRTQQEDSAVYLCASSLGGTLTNEKLFFGSGTQLSVL.

The V gene is TRBV9, the J gene TRBJ2-5; D remains ambiguous. CDR1 and CDR2 from the germline V gene are SGDLS and YYNGEE. The V and J ends lost 3 bases and 1 base respectively, with 10 bases between them. The CDR3 consists of 14 residues. CDR3 DNA sequence: TGTGCCAGCAGCGCCCCCGGTGGCCAAGAGACCCAGTACTTC. Protein sequence: CASSAPGGQETQYF. Full variable domain (rest looked up from reference TRBV9 and TRBJ2-5): DSGVTQTPKHLITATGQRVTLRCSPRSGDLSVYWYQQSLDQGLQFLIQYYNGEERAKGNILERFSAQQFPDLHSELNLSSLELGDSALYFCASSAPGGQETQYFGPGTRLLVL.